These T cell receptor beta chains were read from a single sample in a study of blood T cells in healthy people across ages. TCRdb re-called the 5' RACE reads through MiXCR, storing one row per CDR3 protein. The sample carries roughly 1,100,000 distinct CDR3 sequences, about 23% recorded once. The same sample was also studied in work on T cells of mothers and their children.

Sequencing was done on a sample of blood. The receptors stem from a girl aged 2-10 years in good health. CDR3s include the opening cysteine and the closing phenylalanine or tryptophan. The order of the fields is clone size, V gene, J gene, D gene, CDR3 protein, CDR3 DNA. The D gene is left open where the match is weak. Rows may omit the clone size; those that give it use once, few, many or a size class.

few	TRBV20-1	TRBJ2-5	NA	CSASWGQETQYF	TGCAGTGCTAGTTGGGGGCAAGAGACCCAGTACTTC
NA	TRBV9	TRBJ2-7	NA	CASSVEVSTYEQYF	TGTGCCAGCAGCGTAGAAGTATCCACCTACGAGCAGTACTTC
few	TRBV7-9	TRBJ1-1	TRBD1	CASSSGTGGLEAFF	TGTGCCAGCAGTTCCGGGACAGGGGGCCTTGAAGCTTTCTTT
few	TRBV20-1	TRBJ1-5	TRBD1	CSARDEGARSPQHF	TGCAGTGCTAGAGACGAGGGGGCGAGATCGCCCCAGCATTTT
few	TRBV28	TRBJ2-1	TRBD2	CASSTRHLAGGANEQFF	TGTGCCAGCAGTACCAGACACCTAGCGGGAGGGGCCAATGAGCAGTTCTTC
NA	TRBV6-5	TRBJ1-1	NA	CASKGPGTEAFF	TGTGCCAGCAAGGGGCCGGGAACTGAAGCTTTCTTT
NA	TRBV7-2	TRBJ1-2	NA	CASSLDPWDYGYTF	TGTGCCAGCAGCTTAGACCCTTGGGACTATGGCTACACCTTC
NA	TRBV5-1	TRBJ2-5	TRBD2	CASSQPSGPPGTQYF	TGCGCCAGCAGTCAGCCTAGCGGGCCACCAGGGACCCAGTACTTC
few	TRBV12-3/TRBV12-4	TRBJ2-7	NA	CASTMGRVEQYF	TGTGCCAGCACCATGGGCAGGGTCGAGCAGTACTTC
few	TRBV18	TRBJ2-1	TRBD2	CASSPGFGGFYNGQFF	TGTGCCAGCTCACCAGGGTTCGGGGGGTTTTACAATGGGCAGTTCTTC
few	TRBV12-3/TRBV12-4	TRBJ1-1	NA	CASSFEGKITEAFF	TGTGCCAGCAGTTTTGAGGGGAAGATCACTGAAGCTTTCTTT
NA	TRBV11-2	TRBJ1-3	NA	CASSFSRLSGNTIYF	TGTGCCAGCAGCTTTAGTCGTCTCTCTGGAAACACCATATATTTT
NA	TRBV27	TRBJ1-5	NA	CASSSYGRAQPQHF	TGTGCCAGCAGTTCGTATGGCAGGGCCCAGCCCCAGCATTTT
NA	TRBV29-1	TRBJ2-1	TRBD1	CSVGQGFDEQFF	TGCAGCGTGGGACAGGGGTTCGATGAGCAGTTCTTC
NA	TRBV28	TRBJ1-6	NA	CASSLTVTPLHF	TGTGCCAGCAGTCTAACTGTTACACCCCTCCACTTT
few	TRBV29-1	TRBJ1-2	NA	CSVEADSYGYTF	TGCAGCGTTGAAGCGGACAGCTATGGCTACACCTTC
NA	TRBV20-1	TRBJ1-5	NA	CSARDSASGEDQPQHF	TGCAGTGCTAGAGATTCTGCTTCGGGGGAAGATCAGCCCCAGCATTTT
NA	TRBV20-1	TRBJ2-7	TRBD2	CSAALAGGPVGERYF	TGCAGTGCTGCCCTAGCGGGGGGGCCTGTCGGCGAGCGGTACTTC
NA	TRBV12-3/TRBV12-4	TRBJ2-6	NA	CASSFFPSFEGSGANVLTF	TGTGCCAGCAGTTTTTTTCCATCATTTGAAGGCTCTGGGGCCAACGTCCTGACCTTC
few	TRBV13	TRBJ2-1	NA	CASTPSGGRSYNEQFF	TGTGCCAGCACTCCGTCCGGGGGCCGATCGTACAATGAGCAGTTCTTC
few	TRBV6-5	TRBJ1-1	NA	CASVNSRRTEAFF	TGTGCCAGCGTGAACAGTCGTCGGACTGAAGCTTTCTTT
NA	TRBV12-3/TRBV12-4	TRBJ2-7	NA	CASSSTGQPYEQYF	TGTGCCAGCAGTTCAACGGGCCAACCCTACGAGCAGTACTTC
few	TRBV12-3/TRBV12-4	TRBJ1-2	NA	CASSLSGTASGYTF	TGTGCCAGCAGTCTATCCGGGACGGCGAGTGGCTACACCTTC
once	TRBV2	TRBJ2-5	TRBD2	CASSSTSGRPGTQYF	TGTGCCAGCAGTTCCACTAGCGGGAGGCCCGGGACCCAGTACTTC
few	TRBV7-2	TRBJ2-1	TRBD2	CASSLAGGPGVEQFF	TGTGCCAGCAGTTTAGCGGGAGGGCCGGGTGTTGAGCAGTTCTTC
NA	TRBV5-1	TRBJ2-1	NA	CASSLEVSGINEQFF	TGCGCCAGCAGCTTGGAGGTCTCGGGAATTAATGAGCAGTTCTTC
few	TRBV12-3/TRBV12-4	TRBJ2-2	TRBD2	CASSLAGTSHTGELFF	TGTGCCAGCAGTTTAGCCGGGACTAGCCACACCGGGGAGCTGTTTTTT
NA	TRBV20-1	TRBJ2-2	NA	CSARRAGGERGELFF	TGCAGTGCTAGACGGGCAGGAGGCGAGAGAGGGGAGCTGTTTTTT
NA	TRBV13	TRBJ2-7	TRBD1	CASSSISGTEVSYEQYF	TGTGCCAGCAGCTCAATCTCCGGGACAGAAGTATCCTACGAGCAGTACTTC
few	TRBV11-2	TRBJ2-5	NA	CASSLATGLEETQYF	TGTGCCAGCAGCTTAGCCACGGGGCTCGAAGAGACCCAGTACTTC
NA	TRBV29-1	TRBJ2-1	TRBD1	CSGRGRQGMNFAHDEQFF	TGCAGCGGAAGGGGCAGACAGGGCATGAATTTTGCACACGATGAGCAGTTCTTC
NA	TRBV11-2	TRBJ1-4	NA	CASSTSGIGEKLFF	TGTGCCAGCAGCACGTCAGGGATCGGTGAAAAACTGTTTTTT
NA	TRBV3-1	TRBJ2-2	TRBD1	CASSYQTGFLAGELFF	TGTGCCAGCAGCTACCAGACAGGGTTTTTGGCCGGGGAGCTGTTTTTT